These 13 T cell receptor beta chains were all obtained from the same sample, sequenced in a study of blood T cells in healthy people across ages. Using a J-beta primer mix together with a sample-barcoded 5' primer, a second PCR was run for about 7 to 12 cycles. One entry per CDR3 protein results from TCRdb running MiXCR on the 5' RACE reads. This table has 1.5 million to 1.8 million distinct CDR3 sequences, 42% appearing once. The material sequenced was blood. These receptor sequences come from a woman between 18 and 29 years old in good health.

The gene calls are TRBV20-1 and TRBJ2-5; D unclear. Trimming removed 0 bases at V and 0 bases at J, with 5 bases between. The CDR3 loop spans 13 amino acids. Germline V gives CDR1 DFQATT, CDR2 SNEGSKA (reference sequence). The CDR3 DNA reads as TGCAGTGCTAGAGATCCGTACCAAGAGACCCAGTACTTC. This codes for CSARDPYQETQYF.

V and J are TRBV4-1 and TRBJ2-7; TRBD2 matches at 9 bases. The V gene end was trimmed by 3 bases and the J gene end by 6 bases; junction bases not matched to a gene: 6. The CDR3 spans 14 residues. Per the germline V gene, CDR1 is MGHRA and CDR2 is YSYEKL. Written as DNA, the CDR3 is TGCGCCAGCAGCCACGGGACTAGCTTTAGCGAGCAGTACTTC. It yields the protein CASSHGTSFSEQYF.

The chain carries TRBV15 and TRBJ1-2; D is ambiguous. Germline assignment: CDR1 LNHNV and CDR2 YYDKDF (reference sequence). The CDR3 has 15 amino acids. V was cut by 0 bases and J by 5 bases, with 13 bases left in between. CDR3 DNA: TGTGCCACCAGCAGAGATCGTAAAGGCACTTATGGCTACACCTTC. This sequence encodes CATSRDRKGTYGYTF.

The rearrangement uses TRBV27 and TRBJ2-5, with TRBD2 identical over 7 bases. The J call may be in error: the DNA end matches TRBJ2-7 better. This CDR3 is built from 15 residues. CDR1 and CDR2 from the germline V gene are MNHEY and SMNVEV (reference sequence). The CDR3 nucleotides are TGTGCCAGCAGTCCCTTCAGCGGGACCCTCCACGAGCAGTACTTC. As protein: CASSPFSGTLHEQYF.

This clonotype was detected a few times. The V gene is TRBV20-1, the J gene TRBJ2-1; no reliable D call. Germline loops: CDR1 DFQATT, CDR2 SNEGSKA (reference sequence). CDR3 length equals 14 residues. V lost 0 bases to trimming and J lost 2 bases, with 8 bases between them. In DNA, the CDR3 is TGCAGTGCTAGAGATCTGGAAACCTACAATGAGCAGTTCTTC. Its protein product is CSARDLETYNEQFF.

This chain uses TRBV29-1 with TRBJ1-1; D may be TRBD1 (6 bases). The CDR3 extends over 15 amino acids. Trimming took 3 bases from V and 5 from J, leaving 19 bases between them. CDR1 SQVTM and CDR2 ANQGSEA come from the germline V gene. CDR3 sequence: CSVDPQGRGGTEAFF. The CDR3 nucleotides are TGCAGCGTTGACCCGCAGGGCAGGGGAGGGACTGAAGCTTTCTTT.

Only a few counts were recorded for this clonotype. The CDR3 DNA follows: TGCAGTGCTAGAGCGGCTACAGGTGAAAAACTGTTTTTT. It codes for CSARAATGEKLFF. The gene calls are TRBV20-1 and TRBJ1-4; the D gene is possibly TRBD1 (5 bases). The ends were cut back, 1 base at V and 7 bases at J, with 10 bases in the middle. The CDR3 is made up of 13 amino acids. Germline CDR1 and CDR2: DFQATT and SNEGSKA (reference sequence).

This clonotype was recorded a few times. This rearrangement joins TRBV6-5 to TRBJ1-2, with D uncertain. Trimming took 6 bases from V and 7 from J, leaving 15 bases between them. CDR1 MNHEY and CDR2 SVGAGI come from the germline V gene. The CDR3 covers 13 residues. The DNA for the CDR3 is TGTGCCAGCAGAAAAACGGCGGGCAGTGGCTACACCTTC. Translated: CASRKTAGSGYTF.

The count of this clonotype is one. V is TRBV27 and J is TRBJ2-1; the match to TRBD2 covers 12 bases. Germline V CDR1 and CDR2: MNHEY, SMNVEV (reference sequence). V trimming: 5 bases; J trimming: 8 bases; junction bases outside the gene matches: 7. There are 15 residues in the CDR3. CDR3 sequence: CASSDWTSGIDEQFF. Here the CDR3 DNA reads TGTGCCAGCAGTGACTGGACTAGCGGGATAGATGAGCAGTTCTTC.

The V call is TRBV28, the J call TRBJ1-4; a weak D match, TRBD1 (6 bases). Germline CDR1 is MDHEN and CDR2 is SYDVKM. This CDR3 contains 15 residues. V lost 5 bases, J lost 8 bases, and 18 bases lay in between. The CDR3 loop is CASSLSRGAGEKLFF. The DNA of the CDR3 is TGTGCCAGCAGTCTATCGAGGGGGGCCGGCGAAAAACTGTTTTTT.

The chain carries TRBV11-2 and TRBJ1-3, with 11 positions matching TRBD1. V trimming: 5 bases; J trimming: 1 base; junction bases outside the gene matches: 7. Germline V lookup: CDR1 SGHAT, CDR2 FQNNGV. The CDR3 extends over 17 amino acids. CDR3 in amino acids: CASSRLRDRGSGNTIYF. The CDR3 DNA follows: TGTGCCAGCAGCCGACTCCGGGACAGGGGGTCTGGAAACACCATATATTTT.

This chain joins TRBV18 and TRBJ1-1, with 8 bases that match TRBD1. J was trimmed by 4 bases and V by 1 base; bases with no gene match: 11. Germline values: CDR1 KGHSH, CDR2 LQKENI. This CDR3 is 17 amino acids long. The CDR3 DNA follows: TGTGCCAGCTCACCACGGAATGGACAGGGAGGGGGCACTGAAGCTTTCTTT. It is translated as CASSPRNGQGGGTEAFF.

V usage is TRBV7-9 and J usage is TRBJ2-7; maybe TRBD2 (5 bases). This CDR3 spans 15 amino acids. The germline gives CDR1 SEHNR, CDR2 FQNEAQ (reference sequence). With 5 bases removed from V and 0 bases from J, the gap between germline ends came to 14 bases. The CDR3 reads CASSPPREYSYEQYF. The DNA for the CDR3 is TGTGCCAGCAGCCCGCCGAGGGAATACTCCTACGAGCAGTACTTC.